A single sample gave rise to the 7 T cell receptor beta chains below, sequenced in a study of shared clonotypes between healthy human individuals. Profiling relied on immunoSEQ multiplex PCR, and the TCRdb table lists in-frame clones only, not all of them. In the table there are 550,000 to 750,000 clones, around 95% of which are singletons. Naive CD8 cells were CD45RO-negative, positively selected for CCR7, excluding terminally differentiated effector memory CD45RA+ cells. What was sequenced was naive CD8+ T cells sorted from blood. These receptors originate from a young woman in good health.

The J gene is TRBJ1-2, the V gene TRBV7-2, with D perhaps TRBD1 (6 bases). Trimming stripped 4 bases from V and 8 bases from J, with 14 bases between. The CDR3 contains 13 residues. The germline V gene has CDR1 SGHTA and CDR2 FQGNSA. CDR3 sequence reads: CASSSYRDRGYTF. The CDR3, as DNA: TGTGCCAGCAGCTCGTACAGGGATCGCGGCTACACCTTC.

On this clone itself: Other DNA sequences in the sample encode the same CDR3. This chain uses TRBV20-1 with TRBJ2-7; D unresolved. Between the trimmed V and J ends, which lost 2 bases and 3 bases, there was a span of 5 bases. The CDR3 sequence is 11 residues long. Germline CDR1 reads DFQATT; CDR2 reads SNEGSKA (reference sequence). In nucleotides, the CDR3 is TGCAGTGCTAGAAGTAGCTACGAGCAGTACTTC. Its translation is CSARSSYEQYF.

The chain combines TRBV6-6 with TRBJ1-1; the match to TRBD1 covers 7 bases. This CDR3 comprises 16 residues. The J segment lost 3 bases and the V segment lost 5 bases, leaving 12 bases of the junction unmatched. Germline V gives CDR1 MNHNY, CDR2 SVGAGI (reference sequence). Here the CDR3 reads CASSPERGQGDTEAFF. In nucleotides, the CDR3 is TGTGCCAGCAGTCCAGAGAGGGGGCAGGGCGACACTGAAGCTTTCTTT.

This clone was detected only once. The genes are TRBV5-4 and TRBJ1-1, with a weak D call TRBD1 (5 bases). Between the trimmed V and J ends, which lost 4 bases and 1 base, there was a span of 14 bases. CDR1 and CDR2 (germline): SGHNT, YYREEE (reference sequence). The CDR3 sequence is 15 residues long. The CDR3 DNA reads TGTGCCAGCAGCAGACCAGAGACAGAGAACACTGAAGCTTTCTTT. Encoded protein: CASSRPETENTEAFF.

The rearrangement links TRBV28 to TRBJ1-5; D remains ambiguous. The CDR3 totals 16 residues. The germline V and J ends were trimmed by 0 bases and 0 bases, with 9 bases remaining between them. Germline V gives CDR1 MDHEN, CDR2 SYDVKM. The CDR3 here is CASSLWQTYSNQPQHF. The CDR3 DNA sequence: TGTGCCAGCAGTTTATGGCAGACTTATAGCAATCAGCCCCAGCATTTT.

The rearrangement uses TRBV5-4 and TRBJ2-7; weak D call: TRBD1 (5 bases). CDR3 length: 16 amino acids. V shed 3 bases and J shed 0 bases, with 16 bases lying between them. CDR1 and CDR2 (germline): SGHNT, YYREEE (reference sequence). CDR3 protein: CASSWGGGRPSYEQYF. The CDR3 coding sequence is TGTGCCAGCAGCTGGGGCGGCGGTAGGCCCTCCTACGAGCAGTACTTC.

The rearrangement joins TRBV27 to TRBJ2-2; D is unresolved. The ends were cut back, 6 bases at V and 5 bases at J, with 19 bases in the middle. The CDR3 is 16 residues long. Germline values: CDR1 MNHEY, CDR2 SMNVEV (reference sequence). The CDR3 sequence is CASRQLPLVETGELFF. The CDR3 region has the DNA TGTGCCAGCAGACAATTACCCCTGGTGGAGACCGGGGAGCTGTTTTTT.